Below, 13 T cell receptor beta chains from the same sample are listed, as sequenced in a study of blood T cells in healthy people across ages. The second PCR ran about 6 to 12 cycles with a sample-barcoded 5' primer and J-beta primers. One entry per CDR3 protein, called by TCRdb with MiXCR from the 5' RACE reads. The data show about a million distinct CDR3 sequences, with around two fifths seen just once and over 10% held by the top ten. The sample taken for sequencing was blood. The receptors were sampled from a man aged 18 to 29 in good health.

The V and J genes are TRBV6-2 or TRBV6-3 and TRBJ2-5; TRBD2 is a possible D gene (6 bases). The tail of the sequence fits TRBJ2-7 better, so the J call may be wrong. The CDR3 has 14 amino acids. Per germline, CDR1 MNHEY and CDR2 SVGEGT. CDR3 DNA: TGTGCCAGCAGCTTACAGGCGGGACCATACGAGCAGTACTTC. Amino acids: CASSLQAGPYEQYF.

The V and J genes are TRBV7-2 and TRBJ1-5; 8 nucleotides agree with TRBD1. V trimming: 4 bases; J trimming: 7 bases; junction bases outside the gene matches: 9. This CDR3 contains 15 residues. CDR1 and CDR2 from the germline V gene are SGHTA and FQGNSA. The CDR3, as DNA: TGTGCCAGCAGCTGGGGACAGGTGGGGGGACAGCCCCAGCATTTT. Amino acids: CASSWGQVGGQPQHF.

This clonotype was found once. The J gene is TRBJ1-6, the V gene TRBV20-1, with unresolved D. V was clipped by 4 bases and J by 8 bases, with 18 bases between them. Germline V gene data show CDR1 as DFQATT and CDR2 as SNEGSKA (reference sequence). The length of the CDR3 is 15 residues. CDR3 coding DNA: TGCAGTGCTAACCCCTTTGGTGGGCTGGATTCACCCCTCCACTTT. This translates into CSANPFGGLDSPLHF.

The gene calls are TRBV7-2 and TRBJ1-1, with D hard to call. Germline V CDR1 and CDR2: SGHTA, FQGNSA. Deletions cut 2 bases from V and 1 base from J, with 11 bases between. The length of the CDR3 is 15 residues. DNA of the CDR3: TGTGCCAGCAGCTTAAGACCGATCAAGAACACTGAAGCTTTCTTT. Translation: CASSLRPIKNTEAFF.

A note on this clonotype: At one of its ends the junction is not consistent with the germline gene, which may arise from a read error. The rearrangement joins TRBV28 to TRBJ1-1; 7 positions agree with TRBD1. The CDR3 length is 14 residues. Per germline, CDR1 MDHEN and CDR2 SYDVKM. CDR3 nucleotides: TGTGCCAGCCGAGTAGGGGGCGCGATCACTGGAGCTTTCTTT. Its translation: CASRVGGAITGAFF.

In DNA form, the CDR3 reads TGTGCCAGCAGTTTTTTTGCCCGGGGGGGGTCGGGAAACATTCAGTACTTC. Translated: CASSFFARGGSGNIQYF. The chain combines TRBV12-3 or TRBV12-4 with TRBJ2-4, with 8 bases identical to TRBD2. The V gene end was trimmed by 3 bases and the J gene end by 6 bases; junction bases not matched to a gene: 13. The CDR3 loop spans 17 amino acids.

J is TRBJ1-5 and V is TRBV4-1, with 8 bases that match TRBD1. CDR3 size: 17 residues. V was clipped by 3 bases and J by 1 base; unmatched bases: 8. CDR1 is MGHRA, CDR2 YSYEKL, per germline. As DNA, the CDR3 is TGCGCCAGCAGCCAGGCTTCCACAGGGGGGAGCAATCAGCCCCAGCATTTT. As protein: CASSQASTGGSNQPQHF.

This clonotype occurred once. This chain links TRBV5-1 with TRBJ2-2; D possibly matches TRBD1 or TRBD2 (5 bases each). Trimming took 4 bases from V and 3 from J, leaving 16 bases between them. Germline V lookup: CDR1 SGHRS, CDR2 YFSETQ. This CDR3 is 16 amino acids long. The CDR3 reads CASSPDIMGDTGELFF. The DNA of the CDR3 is TGCGCCAGCAGCCCCGACATAATGGGGGACACCGGGGAGCTGTTTTTT.

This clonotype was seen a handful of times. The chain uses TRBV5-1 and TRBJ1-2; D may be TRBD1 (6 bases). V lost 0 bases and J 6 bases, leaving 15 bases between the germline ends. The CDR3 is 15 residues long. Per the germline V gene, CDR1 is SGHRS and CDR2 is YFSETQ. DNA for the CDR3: TGCGCCAGCAGCTTGGCTAGGGGGGGTACAAATGGCTACACCTTC. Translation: CASSLARGGTNGYTF.

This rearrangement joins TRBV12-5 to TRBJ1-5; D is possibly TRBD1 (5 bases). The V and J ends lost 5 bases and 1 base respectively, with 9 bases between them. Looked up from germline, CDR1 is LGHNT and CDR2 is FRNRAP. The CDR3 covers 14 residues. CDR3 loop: CASGIRDSNQPQHF. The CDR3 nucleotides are TGTGCTAGTGGTATACGGGACAGCAATCAGCCCCAGCATTTT. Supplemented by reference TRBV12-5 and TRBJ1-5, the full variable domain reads DARVTQTPRHKVTEMGQEVTMRCQPILGHNTVFWYRQTMMQGLELLAYFRNRAPLDDSGMPKDRFSAEMPDATLATLKIQPSEPRDSAVYFCASGIRDSNQPQHFGDGTRLSIL.

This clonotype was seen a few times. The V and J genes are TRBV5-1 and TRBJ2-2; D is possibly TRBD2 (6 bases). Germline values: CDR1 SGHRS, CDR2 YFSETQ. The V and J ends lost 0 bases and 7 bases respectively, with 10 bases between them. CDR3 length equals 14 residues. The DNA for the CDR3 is TGCGCCAGCAGCTTGGTGGAGGGCGACGGGGAGCTGTTTTTT. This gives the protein CASSLVEGDGELFF.

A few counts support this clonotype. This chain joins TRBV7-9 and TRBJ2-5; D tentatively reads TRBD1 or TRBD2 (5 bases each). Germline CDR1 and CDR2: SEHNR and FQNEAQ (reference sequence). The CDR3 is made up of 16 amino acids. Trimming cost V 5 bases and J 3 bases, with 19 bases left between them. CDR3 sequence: CASSPRSRDDKETQYF. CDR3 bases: TGTGCCAGCAGCCCCCGAAGCAGGGACGATAAAGAGACCCAGTACTTC.

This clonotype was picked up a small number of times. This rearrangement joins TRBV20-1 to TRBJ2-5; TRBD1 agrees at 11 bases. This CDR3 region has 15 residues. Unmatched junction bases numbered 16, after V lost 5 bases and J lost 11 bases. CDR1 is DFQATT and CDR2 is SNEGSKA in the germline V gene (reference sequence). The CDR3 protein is CSAFPRDRGFNEQYF. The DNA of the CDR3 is TGCAGTGCTTTTCCCCGGGACAGGGGGTTCAATGAGCAGTACTTC.